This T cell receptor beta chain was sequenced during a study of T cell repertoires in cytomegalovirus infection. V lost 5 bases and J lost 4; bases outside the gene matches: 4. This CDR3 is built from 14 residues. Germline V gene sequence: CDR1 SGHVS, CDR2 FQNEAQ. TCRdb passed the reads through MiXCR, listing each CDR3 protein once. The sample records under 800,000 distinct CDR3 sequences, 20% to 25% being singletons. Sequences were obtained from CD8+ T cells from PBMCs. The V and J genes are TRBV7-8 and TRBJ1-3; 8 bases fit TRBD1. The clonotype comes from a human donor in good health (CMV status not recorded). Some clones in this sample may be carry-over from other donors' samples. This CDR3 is CASSRRGLGNTIYF. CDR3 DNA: TGTGCCAGCAGCCGCAGGGGGCTCGGAAACACCATATATTTT.